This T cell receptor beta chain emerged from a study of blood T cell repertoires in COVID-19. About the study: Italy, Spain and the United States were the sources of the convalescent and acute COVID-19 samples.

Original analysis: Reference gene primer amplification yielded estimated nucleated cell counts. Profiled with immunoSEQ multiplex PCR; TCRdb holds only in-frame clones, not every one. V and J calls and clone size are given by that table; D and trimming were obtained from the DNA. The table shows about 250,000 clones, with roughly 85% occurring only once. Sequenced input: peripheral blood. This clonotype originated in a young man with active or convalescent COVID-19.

CDR3 loop: CASRLPGAFKNEQFF. In DNA form, the CDR3 reads TGTGCCAGCAGGCTCCCAGGGGCCTTTAAGAATGAGCAGTTCTTC. The V call is TRBV27, the J call TRBJ2-1, with D perhaps matching TRBD1 (6 bases). CDR3 length equals 15 residues. Germline loops: CDR1 MNHEY, CDR2 SMNVEV (reference sequence). Trimming removed 6 bases from V and 7 bases from J, with 19 bases in between.